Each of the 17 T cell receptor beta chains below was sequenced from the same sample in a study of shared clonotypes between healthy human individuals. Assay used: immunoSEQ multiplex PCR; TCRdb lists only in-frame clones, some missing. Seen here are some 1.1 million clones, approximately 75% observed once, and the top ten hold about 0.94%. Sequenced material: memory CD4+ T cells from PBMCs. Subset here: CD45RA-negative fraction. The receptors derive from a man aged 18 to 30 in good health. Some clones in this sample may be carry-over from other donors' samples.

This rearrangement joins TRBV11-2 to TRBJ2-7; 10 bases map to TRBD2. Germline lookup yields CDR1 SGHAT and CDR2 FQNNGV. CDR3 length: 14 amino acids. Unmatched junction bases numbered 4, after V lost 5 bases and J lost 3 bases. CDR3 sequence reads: CASSTTSGRYEQYF. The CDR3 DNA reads TGTGCCAGCAGCACGACTAGCGGGCGCTACGAGCAGTACTTC.

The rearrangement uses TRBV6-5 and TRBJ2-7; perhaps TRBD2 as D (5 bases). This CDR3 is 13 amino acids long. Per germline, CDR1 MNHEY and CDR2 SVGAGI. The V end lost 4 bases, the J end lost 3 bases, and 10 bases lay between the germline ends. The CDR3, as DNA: TGTGCCAGCAGTTTGACTACCAGCTACGAGCAGTACTTC. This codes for CASSLTTSYEQYF.

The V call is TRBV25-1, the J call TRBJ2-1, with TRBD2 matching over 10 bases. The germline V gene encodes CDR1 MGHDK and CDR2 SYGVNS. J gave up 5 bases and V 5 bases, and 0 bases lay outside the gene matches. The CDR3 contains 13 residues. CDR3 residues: CASSLAGDNEQFF. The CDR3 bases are TGTGCCAGCAGTCTAGCGGGAGACAATGAGCAGTTCTTC.

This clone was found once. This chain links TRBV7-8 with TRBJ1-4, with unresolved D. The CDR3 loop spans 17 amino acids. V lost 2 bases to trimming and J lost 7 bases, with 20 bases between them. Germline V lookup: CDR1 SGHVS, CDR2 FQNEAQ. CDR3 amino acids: CASSLSTWEGVTEKLFF. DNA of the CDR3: TGTGCCAGCAGCTTATCTACTTGGGAGGGAGTAACTGAAAAACTGTTTTTT.

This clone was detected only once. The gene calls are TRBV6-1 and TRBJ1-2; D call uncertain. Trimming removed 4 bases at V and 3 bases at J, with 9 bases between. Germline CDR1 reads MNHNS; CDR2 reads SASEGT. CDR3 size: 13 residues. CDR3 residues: CASSVYMDYGYTF. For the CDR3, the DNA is TGTGCCAGCAGTGTATACATGGACTATGGCTACACCTTC.

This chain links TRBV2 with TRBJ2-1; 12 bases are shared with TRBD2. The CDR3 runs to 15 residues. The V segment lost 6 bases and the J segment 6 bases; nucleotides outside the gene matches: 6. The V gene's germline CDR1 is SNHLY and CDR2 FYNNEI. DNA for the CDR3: TGTGCCAGCAGAATGACTAGCGGGAGCCTCAATGAGCAGTTCTTC. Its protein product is CASRMTSGSLNEQFF.

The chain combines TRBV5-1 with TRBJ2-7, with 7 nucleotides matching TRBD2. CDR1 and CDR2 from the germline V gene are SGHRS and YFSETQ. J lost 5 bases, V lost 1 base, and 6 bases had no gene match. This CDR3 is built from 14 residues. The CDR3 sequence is CASSLMGRENEQYF. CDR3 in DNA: TGCGCCAGCAGCTTGATGGGGCGGGAGAACGAGCAGTACTTC.

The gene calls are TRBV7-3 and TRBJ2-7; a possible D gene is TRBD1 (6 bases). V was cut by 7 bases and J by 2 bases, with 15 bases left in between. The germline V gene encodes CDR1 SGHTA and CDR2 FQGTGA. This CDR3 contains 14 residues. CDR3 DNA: TGTGCCAGCAAAGCGACAGGCAAGACCTACGAGCAGTACTTC. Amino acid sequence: CASKATGKTYEQYF.

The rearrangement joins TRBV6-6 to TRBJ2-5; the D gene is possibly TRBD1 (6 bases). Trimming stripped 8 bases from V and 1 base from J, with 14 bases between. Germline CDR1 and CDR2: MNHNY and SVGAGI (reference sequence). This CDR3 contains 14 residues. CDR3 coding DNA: TGTGCCAGCGGGGCCACAGGGATCCAAGAGACCCAGTACTTC. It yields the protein CASGATGIQETQYF.

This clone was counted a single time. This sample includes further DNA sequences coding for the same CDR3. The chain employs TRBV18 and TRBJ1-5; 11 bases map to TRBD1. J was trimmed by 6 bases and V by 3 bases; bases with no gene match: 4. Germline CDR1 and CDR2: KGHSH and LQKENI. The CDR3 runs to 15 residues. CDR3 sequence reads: CASSPGTGGRQPQHF. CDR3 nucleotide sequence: TGTGCCAGCTCACCGGGGACAGGGGGACGTCAGCCCCAGCATTTT. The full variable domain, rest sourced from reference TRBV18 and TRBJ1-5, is NAGVMQNPRHLVRRRGQEARLRCSPMKGHSHVYWYRQLPEEGLKFMVYLQKENIIDESGMPKERFSAEFPKEGPSILRIQQVVRGDSAAYFCASSPGTGGRQPQHFGDGTRLSIL.

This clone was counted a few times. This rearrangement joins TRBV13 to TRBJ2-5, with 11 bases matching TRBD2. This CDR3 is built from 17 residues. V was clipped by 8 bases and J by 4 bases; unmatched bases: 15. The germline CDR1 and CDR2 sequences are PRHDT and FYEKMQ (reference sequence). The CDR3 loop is CASGRSSGRTGGETQYF. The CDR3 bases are TGTGCCAGCGGAAGGTCTAGCGGGAGGACGGGTGGAGAGACCCAGTACTTC.

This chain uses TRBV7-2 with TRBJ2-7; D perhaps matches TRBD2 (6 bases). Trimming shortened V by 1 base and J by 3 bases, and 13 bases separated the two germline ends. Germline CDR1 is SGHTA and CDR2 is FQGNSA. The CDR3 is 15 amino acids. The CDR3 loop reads CASSLDRGGYYEQYF. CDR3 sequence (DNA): TGTGCCAGCAGCTTAGATCGGGGAGGTTACTACGAGCAGTACTTC. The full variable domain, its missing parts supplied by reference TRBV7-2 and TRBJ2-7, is GAGVSQSPSNKVTEKGKDVELRCDPISGHTALYWYRQSLGQGLEFLIYFQGNSAPDKSGLPSDRFSAERTGGSVSTLTIQRTQQEDSAVYLCASSLDRGGYYEQYFGPGTRLTVT.

The CDR3 sequence is CASSPPGLLNGAGELFF. The DNA for the CDR3 is TGTGCCAGCAGTCCGCCGGGACTACTCAACGGCGCCGGGGAGCTGTTTTTT. The rearrangement joins TRBV28 to TRBJ2-2; 7 bases align to TRBD2. Germline V gene data show CDR1 as MDHEN and CDR2 as SYDVKM. The CDR3 has 17 residues. Trimming cost V 5 bases and J 6 bases; bases outside gene matches: 15.

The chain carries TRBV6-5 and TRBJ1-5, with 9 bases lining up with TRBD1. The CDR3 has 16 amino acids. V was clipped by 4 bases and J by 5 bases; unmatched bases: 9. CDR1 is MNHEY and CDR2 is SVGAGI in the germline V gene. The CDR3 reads CASSSMGQGGDQPQHF. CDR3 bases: TGTGCCAGCAGTTCTATGGGACAGGGTGGGGATCAGCCCCAGCATTTT.

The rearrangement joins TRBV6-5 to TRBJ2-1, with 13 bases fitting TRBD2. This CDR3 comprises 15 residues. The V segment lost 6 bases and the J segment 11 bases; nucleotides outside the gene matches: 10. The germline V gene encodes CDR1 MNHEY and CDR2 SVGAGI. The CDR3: CASSYLRTSGGQQFF. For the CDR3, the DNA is TGTGCCAGCAGCTACCTAAGGACTAGCGGGGGCCAGCAGTTCTTC.

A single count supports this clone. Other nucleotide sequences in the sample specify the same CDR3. CDR3 loop: CASSSRVAASYNEQFF. Written as DNA, the CDR3 is TGTGCCAGCAGTTCCCGGGTAGCGGCCTCCTACAATGAGCAGTTCTTC. The chain is built from TRBV28 and TRBJ2-1; tentative D call: TRBD2 (6 bases). Germline CDR1 reads MDHEN; CDR2 reads SYDVKM. This CDR3 is built from 16 residues. V was cut by 4 bases and J by 0 bases, with 13 bases left in between.

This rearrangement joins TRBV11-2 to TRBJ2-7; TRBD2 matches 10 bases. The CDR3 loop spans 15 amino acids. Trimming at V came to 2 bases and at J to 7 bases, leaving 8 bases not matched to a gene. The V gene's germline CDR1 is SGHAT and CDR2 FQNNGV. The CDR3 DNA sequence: TGTGCCAGCAGCTTACCCCTAGCGGGAGTTCGGGAGCAGTACTTC. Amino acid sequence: CASSLPLAGVREQYF.